This T cell receptor (beta chain) is from a study of blood T cell repertoires in COVID-19. Study details: Specimens from acute and convalescent COVID-19 originated in the United States, Italy and Spain. From T cells, B-cell-depleted T cells, or PBMCs came the material, which was cDNA or gDNA.

TCRdb's table, derived via immunoSEQ multiplex PCR, lists solely in-frame clones and lacks some. The repertoire holds some 300,000 clones, with nearly 90% as singletons. The CDR3 is 19 residues long. In assigning cohorts, the study relied on participant-reported clinical history. Sequences were obtained from PBMCs or T cells enriched from blood (not recorded which). This TCR was recovered from a woman in her twenties or thirties who had recovered from COVID-19. V is TRBV21-1 and J is TRBJ2-3; the table's D call, TRBD2, has no DNA check behind it. TRBV21-1 is a known pseudogene. CDR3 nucleotide sequence: TGTGCCAGCAGCACAACTGCCGGGACTAGCGGGAGTAGCACAGATACGCAGTATTTT. Its translation is CASSTTAGTSGSSTDTQYF.